This is a list of T cell receptor beta chains from one sample in a study of OX40 agonist ivuxolimab in advanced cancers. The assay was immunoSEQ multiplex PCR, and TCRdb's table has in-frame clones only and misses some. The sample consists of 8,500 to 13,000 clones, 79% of them appearing once. Sequencing used CD4+ or CD8+ T cells sorted from blood, obtained in a trial of the OX40 agonist ivuxolimab. These receptor sequences come from an adult with an advanced solid tumor such as melanoma, head and neck, liver or kidney cancer. CDR3s include the opening cysteine and the closing phenylalanine or tryptophan.

>TRBV19
CASLTWGNTEAFF
>TRBV18
CASSPSRLPGRLSGANVLTF
>TRBV5-6
CASSLVRALNTEAFF
>TRBV4-3
CASSPQTEGDSGANVLTF
>TRBV6-1
CASAQDRGGQPQHF
>TRBV11-2
CASSTPGTGDYEQYF
>TRBV29-1
CSVSAGGPVDTQYF
>TRBV4-3
CASSLRDGGTYEQYF
>TRBV7-8
CASSQEASGGGYNEQFF
>TRBV28
CASRRTVNEKLFF
>TRBV29-1
CSVVFRDRVDYEQYF
>TRBV9
CASSVSGGGEQYF
>TRBV7-8
CASSFRGQTYNEQFF
>TRBV7-9
CASSLPGIYGYTF
>TRBV6-5
CATLLTRTTEAFF
>TRBV10-3
CAISESTSGRDNEQFF
>TRBV28
CASSHQGASNQPQHF
>TRBV7-2
CAVQGLDEQYF
>TRBV6-5
CASSKRDSSYEQYF
>TRBV5-1
CASSSGPGGFSSYEQYF
>TRBV7-8
CASSEWGQPSYEQYF
>TRBV4-2
CASSQGAESYNEQFF
>TRBV9
CASSVVPAGASYNEQFF
>TRBV27
CASTPFPHRQSVKETQYF
>TRBV19
CASSIVAEYNEQFF
>TRBV29-1
CSVVHPAGMGNEQFF
>TRBV30
CAWAPGDSYEQYF
>TRBV4-1
CASSLGALNEKLFF
>TRBV6-4
CASSDSNGYEKLFF
>TRBV7-3
CASSLVGGSYEQYF
>TRBV19
CASSPFIASWEQYF
>TRBV29-1
CSVEGPGGYNEQFF
>TRBV11-1
CASSFMGGVGTDTQYF
>TRBV29-1
CSVDGWGYEQYF
>TRBV11-3
CASSLFSRDSEETQYF
>TRBV27
CASSSTGTDGYTF
>TRBV29-1
CSAPRQGDYGYTF
>TRBV6-5
CATPEASRTYEQYF
>TRBV28
CASRPEDRLGETQYF
>TRBV6-4
CASTPTSGSTDTQYF
>TRBV6-1
CASSELAGDQETQYF
>TRBV2
CAAQREGGSDTQYF
>TRBV7-2
CASSLVGASSDEQYF
>TRBV19
CASSTGQGYEQYF
>TRBV4-3
CASSQDAGVTYEQYF
>TRBV4-1
CASSHLSREGPEYF
>TRBV14
CASSLGLAEQFF
>TRBV28
CASSLRLAGGDEQYF
>TRBV9
CASSPLEAVPYEQYF
>TRBV7-3
CASSPPGHYEQYF
>TRBV4-3
CASSQDPGQTGELFF
>TRBV6-6
CASSYGGSGNTIYF
>TRBV6-1
CASSEPGRKNNEQFF
>TRBV7-2
CASSLEVGLVLETQYF
>TRBV6-1
CASSDPNRAYEQYF
>TRBV19
CASRVAGPSYEQYF
>TRBV5-6
CASSSGVLGANVLTF
>TRBV7-9
CASKAGLETDTQYF
>TRBV29-1
CSVFSQTDYGYTF